This paragraph covers one T cell receptor (beta chain) sequence. Its antigen is as yet unknown. These data come from a study of T cell responses to AZD1222 COVID-19 vaccine. Study results and limitations: Repertoires were sampled only after the peak T cell response.

Sequencing used immunoSEQ multiplex PCR; TCRdb keeps in-frame clones, though not all of them. The sample has 130,000 or so clones, roughly 93% seen once; the top ten hold roughly 7.2%. The CDR3 is 11 residues long. Germline CDR1 DFQATT, CDR2 SNEGSKA (reference sequence). V lost 1 base to trimming and J lost 6 bases, with 7 bases between them. Source: peripheral blood, taken on day 0 of AZD1222 vaccination. The V and J genes are TRBV20-1 and TRBJ2-7; D unresolved. This clonotype originated in an adult in good health. The CDR3 sequence is CSARGGAEQYF. The CDR3 DNA reads as TGCAGTGCTAGAGGAGGCGCCGAGCAGTACTTC.